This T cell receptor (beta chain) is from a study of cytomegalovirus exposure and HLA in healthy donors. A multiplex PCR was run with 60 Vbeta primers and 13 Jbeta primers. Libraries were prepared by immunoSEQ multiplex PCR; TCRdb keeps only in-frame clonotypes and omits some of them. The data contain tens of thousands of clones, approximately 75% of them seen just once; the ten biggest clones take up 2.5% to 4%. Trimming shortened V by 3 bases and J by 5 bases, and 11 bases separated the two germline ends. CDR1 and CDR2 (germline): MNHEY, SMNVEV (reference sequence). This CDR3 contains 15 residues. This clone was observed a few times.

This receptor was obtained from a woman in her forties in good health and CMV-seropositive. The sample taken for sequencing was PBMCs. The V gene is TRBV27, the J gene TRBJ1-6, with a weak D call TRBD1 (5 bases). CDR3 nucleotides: TGTGCCAGCAGTTTCCTCGGGGGAGATAATTCACCCCTCCACTTT. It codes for CASSFLGGDNSPLHF.